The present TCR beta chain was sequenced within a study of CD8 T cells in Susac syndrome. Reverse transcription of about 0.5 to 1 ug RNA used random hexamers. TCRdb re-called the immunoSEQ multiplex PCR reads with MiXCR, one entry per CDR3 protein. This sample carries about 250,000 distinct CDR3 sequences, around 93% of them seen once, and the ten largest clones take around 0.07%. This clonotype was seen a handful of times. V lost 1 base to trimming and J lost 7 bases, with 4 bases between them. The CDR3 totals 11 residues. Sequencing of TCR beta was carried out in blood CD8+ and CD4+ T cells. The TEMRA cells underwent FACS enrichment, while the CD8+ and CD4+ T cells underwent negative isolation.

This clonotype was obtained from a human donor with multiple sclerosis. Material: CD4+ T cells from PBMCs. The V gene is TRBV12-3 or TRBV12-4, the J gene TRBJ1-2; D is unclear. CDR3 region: CASSLGGGYTF. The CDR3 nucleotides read TGTGCCAGCAGTTTAGGCGGTGGCTACACCTTC.